This entry lists 21 T cell receptor beta chains sequenced from one sample in a study of blood T cell repertoires in COVID-19. Profiling relied on immunoSEQ multiplex PCR, and the TCRdb table lists in-frame clones only, not all of them. The sample shows approximately 230,000 clones, approximately 86% of them seen only once. Sequenced input: peripheral blood. These receptors were collected from a woman over 75 with active or convalescent COVID-19.

This chain connects TRBV19 to TRBJ2-5, with a possible D match to TRBD2 (5 bases). V was shortened by 6 bases and J by 5 bases, with 19 bases between the two germline ends. The CDR3 covers 15 residues. CDR1 and CDR2 from the germline V gene are LNHDA and SQIVND (reference sequence). In nucleotides, the CDR3 is TGTGCCAGTAGAGTTGGCGGCGGGTTTCCGGAGACCCAGTACTTC. This encodes CASRVGGGFPETQYF.

This chain uses TRBV6-1 with TRBJ2-5; tentatively, D is TRBD2 (6 bases). Germline-derived CDR1 and CDR2 are MNHNS and SASEGT. This CDR3 is 14 amino acids long. Trimming took off 6 bases at V and 4 bases at J, with 15 bases between the two ends. DNA for the CDR3: TGTGCCAGCAGCCCAACTAGAGCGGGAGAGACCCAGTACTTC. This translates into CASSPTRAGETQYF.

The chain joins TRBV20-1 to TRBJ1-2; 7 positions agree with TRBD1. CDR1 DFQATT and CDR2 SNEGSKA come from the germline V gene (reference sequence). The length of the CDR3 is 13 residues. V dropped 3 bases and J dropped 2; count of bases not matched to a gene: 3. CDR3 nucleotides: TGCAGTGCTAGTGGGGGACAGAACTATGGCTACACCTTC. Amino acid sequence: CSASGGQNYGYTF.

The count of this clone is one. This rearrangement joins TRBV5-1 to TRBJ1-1, with TRBD1 matching 8 bases. CDR3 length: 15 residues. CDR1 is SGHRS and CDR2 is YFSETQ in the germline V gene. The V gene end was trimmed by 0 bases and the J gene end by 6 bases; junction bases not matched to a gene: 7. CDR3: CASSLDRGGSSEAFF. In nucleotides, the CDR3 is TGCGCCAGCAGCTTGGACAGGGGGGGAAGTTCTGAAGCTTTCTTT.

This clone occurred once. The V and J genes are TRBV5-8 and TRBJ2-5; D is unclear. This CDR3 comprises 12 residues. The V gene lost 2 bases and the J gene lost 5 bases, with 7 bases spanning the gap. Per germline, CDR1 SGHTS and CDR2 YDEGEE. CDR3 bases: TGTGCCAGCAGCTTATCGCGCGAGACCCAGTACTTC. Its protein is CASSLSRETQYF. The full variable domain, its missing parts supplied by reference TRBV5-8 and TRBJ2-5, is EAGVTQSPTHLIKTRGQQATLRCSPISGHTSVYWYQQALGLGLQFLLWYDEGEERNRGNFPPRFSGRQFPNYSSELNVNALELEDSALYLCASSLSRETQYFGPGTRLLVL.

The J gene is TRBJ1-6, the V gene TRBV2, with D hard to call. Germline V CDR1 and CDR2: SNHLY, FYNNEI. The CDR3 extends over 15 amino acids. Trimming took off 2 bases at V and 5 bases at J, with 10 bases between the two ends. Here the CDR3 reads CASSERRVHNSPLHF. The DNA for the CDR3 is TGTGCCAGCAGTGAACGGAGGGTACATAATTCACCCCTCCACTTT.

V gene TRBV28 combines with J gene TRBJ1-2; unclear D gene. The length of the CDR3 is 13 residues. V was cut by 1 base and J by 7 bases, with 10 bases left in between. Germline CDR1 and CDR2: MDHEN and SYDVKM. The CDR3 region is CASSLFHQVGYTF. Written as DNA, the CDR3 is TGTGCCAGCAGTTTATTTCACCAGGTTGGCTACACCTTC.

In DNA form, the CDR3 reads TGTGCCAGCAGCCAAGACCTCTACGAGCAGTACTTC. It specifies CASSQDLYEQYF. This chain links TRBV3-1 (or the pseudogene TRBV3-2) with TRBJ2-7; no definite D call. The V and J ends lost 0 bases and 3 bases respectively, with 3 bases between them. The CDR3 loop spans 12 amino acids. Germline V CDR1 and CDR2: LGHDT, YNNKEL (reference sequence).

The chain is built from TRBV7-9 and TRBJ1-2; the D gene is possibly TRBD1 (5 bases). V shed 5 bases and J shed 7 bases, with 20 bases lying between them. CDR1 is SEHNR and CDR2 is FQNEAQ in the germline V gene (reference sequence). This CDR3 has 15 residues. The CDR3 DNA follows: TGTGCCAGCAGCGAGAACCAGGGAGGTGTCGGTGGCTACACCTTC. Residues: CASSENQGGVGGYTF.

The V and J genes are TRBV3-1 (or the pseudogene TRBV3-2) and TRBJ1-5, with 8 bases fitting TRBD1. Germline lookup yields CDR1 LGHDT and CDR2 YNNKEL (reference sequence). This CDR3 has 14 residues. The V segment lost 4 bases and the J segment 12 bases; nucleotides outside the gene matches: 11. The CDR3 sequence: CASSLGQASDRQHF. The CDR3 DNA follows: TGTGCCAGCAGCCTGGGACAGGCCTCGGATCGCCAGCATTTT.

The genes are TRBV5-5 and TRBJ2-5; 9 positions agree with TRBD2. Trimming removed 2 bases from V and 5 bases from J; junction bases left unmatched: 4. CDR3 size: 14 residues. CDR1 SGHKS and CDR2 YYEKEE come from the germline V gene (reference sequence). The CDR3 spells CASSFASGKETQYF. CDR3 sequence (DNA): TGTGCCAGCAGCTTCGCTAGCGGGAAGGAGACCCAGTACTTC. Full variable domain (missing parts from reference TRBV5-5 and TRBJ2-5): DAGVTQSPTHLIKTRGQQVTLRCSPISGHKSVSWYQQVLGQGPQFIFQYYEKEERGRGNFPDRFSARQFPNYSSELNVNALLLGDSALYLCASSFASGKETQYFGPGTRLLVL.

The CDR3 here is CASSNRGSYEQYF. Written as DNA, the CDR3 is TGTGCCAGCAGCAATAGGGGGTCCTACGAGCAGTACTTC. The chain recombines TRBV7-8 with TRBJ2-7; the D gene is possibly TRBD1 (6 bases). Germline V CDR1 and CDR2: SGHVS, FQNEAQ. V lost 5 bases and J 1 base, leaving 9 bases between the germline ends. CDR3 length: 13 amino acids.

The chain couples TRBV10-3 to TRBJ1-2; 9 bases are shared with TRBD1. The germline V gene encodes CDR1 ENHRY and CDR2 SYGVKD. CDR3 length: 14 amino acids. Trimming cost V 2 bases and J 2 bases; bases outside gene matches: 0. The CDR3 DNA sequence: TGTGCCATCAGTGAGGGGACAGGGAACTATGGCTACACCTTC. Translating it yields CAISEGTGNYGYTF.

The chain couples TRBV6-1 to TRBJ2-7; D call uncertain. Trimming took 2 bases from V and 2 from J, leaving 13 bases between them. Germline V gene lookup returns CDR1 MNHNS and CDR2 SASEGT. The length of the CDR3 is 15 residues. In nucleotides, the CDR3 is TGTGCCAGCAGTGAAATCCAGATCCCCACCTACGAGCAGTACTTC. It translates to CASSEIQIPTYEQYF.

This chain uses TRBV28 with TRBJ2-3; no firm D call. The CDR3 has 15 residues. From germline, CDR1 is MDHEN and CDR2 SYDVKM. V was cut by 1 base and J by 0 bases, with 8 bases left in between. CDR3 amino acids: CASSLLGRSTDTQYF. CDR3 nucleotide sequence: TGTGCCAGCAGTTTATTGGGCAGAAGCACAGATACGCAGTATTTT.

This clone was seen a handful of times. V gene TRBV7-9 combines with J gene TRBJ1-2; 7 bases map to TRBD1. CDR3 size: 17 residues. The ends lost 0 bases at V and 5 bases at J; junction bases unmatched: 12. Looked up from germline, CDR1 is SEHNR and CDR2 is FQNEAQ (reference sequence). CDR3 amino acids: CASSLATGTSYQYGYTF. The CDR3, as DNA: TGTGCCAGCAGCTTAGCGACAGGGACGAGTTATCAGTATGGCTACACCTTC.

The chain is built from TRBV5-1 and TRBJ1-1; possible D gene TRBD1, 6 bases. The V and J ends lost 0 bases and 1 base respectively, with 10 bases between them. This CDR3 comprises 15 residues. In germline, CDR1 is SGHRS, CDR2 YFSETQ. The CDR3 loop is CASSLDWGPNTEAFF. CDR3 DNA sequence: TGCGCCAGCAGCTTGGATTGGGGGCCGAACACTGAAGCTTTCTTT.

The chain is built from TRBV6-2 or TRBV6-3 and TRBJ1-4; D possibly corresponds to TRBD1 (5 bases). Germline V lookup: CDR1 MNHEY, CDR2 SVGEGT. This CDR3 has 14 amino acids. Deletions cut 2 bases from V and 8 bases from J, with 12 bases between. The CDR3 loop reads CASSYGALAEKLFF. CDR3 DNA sequence: TGTGCCAGCAGTTACGGGGCCTTGGCCGAAAAACTGTTTTTT.

This clone appeared a few times. The rearrangement links TRBV27 to TRBJ2-4; the match to TRBD2 covers 10 bases. There are 17 residues in the CDR3. Germline loops: CDR1 MNHEY, CDR2 SMNVEV (reference sequence). V shed 10 bases and J 0 bases; nucleotides not matched to a gene: 12. In nucleotides, the CDR3 is TGTGCCACCCGCAGGCTAGCGGGAGCCCAAGCCAAAAACATTCAGTACTTC. Translating gives CATRRLAGAQAKNIQYF.

V usage is TRBV20-1 and J usage is TRBJ2-1; a weak D match, TRBD1 (6 bases). V was clipped by 3 bases and J by 10 bases, with 16 bases between them. The CDR3 totals 13 residues. Germline CDR1 is DFQATT and CDR2 is SNEGSKA (reference sequence). CDR3 DNA: TGCAGTGCTAGTTATACAGGGCATCGAGAGCAGTTCTTC. It encodes CSASYTGHREQFF.

This chain uses TRBV4-1 with TRBJ2-1; 8 bases line up with TRBD1. CDR3 length equals 16 residues. The germline CDR1 and CDR2 sequences are MGHRA and YSYEKL. J gave up 3 bases and V 0 bases, and 4 bases lay outside the gene matches. The CDR3 reads CASSQEAGGLYNEQFF. DNA for the CDR3: TGCGCCAGCAGCCAAGAGGCAGGGGGCCTCTACAATGAGCAGTTCTTC.